This T cell receptor beta chain was observed in a study of patients with pleural tuberculosis. TCRdb reprocessed the reads via MiXCR and lists one record per CDR3 protein. The sample has 25,000 to 35,000 distinct CDR3 sequences, approximately 20% seen once. As to this clonotype: This could be a read error, since a much larger clone is one nucleotide away.

Trimming cost V 7 bases and J 6 bases; bases outside gene matches: 9. CDR3 length: 15 amino acids. Germline CDR1 reads LNHDA; CDR2 reads SQIVND (reference sequence). The V and J genes are TRBV19 and TRBJ2-1; 10 bases match TRBD2. Input material: peripheral blood. The origin of this receptor is a human donor with pleural tuberculosis. The DNA for the CDR3 is TGTGCCAGTACCGTTAGCGGGGGGTCATTCAATGAGCAGTTCTTC. Protein sequence: CASTVSGGSFNEQFF.